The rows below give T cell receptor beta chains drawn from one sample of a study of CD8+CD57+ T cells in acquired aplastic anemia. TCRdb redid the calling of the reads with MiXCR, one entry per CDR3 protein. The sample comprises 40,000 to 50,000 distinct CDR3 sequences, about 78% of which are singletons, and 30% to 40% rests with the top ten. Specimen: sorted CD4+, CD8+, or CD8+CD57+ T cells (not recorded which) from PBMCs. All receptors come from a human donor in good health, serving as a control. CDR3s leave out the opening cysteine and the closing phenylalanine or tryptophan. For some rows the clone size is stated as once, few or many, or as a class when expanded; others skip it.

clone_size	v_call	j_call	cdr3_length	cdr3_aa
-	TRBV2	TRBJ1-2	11	ASSWDGPAGNT
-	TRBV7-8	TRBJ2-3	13	ASSVERGSTDTQY
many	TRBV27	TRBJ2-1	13	ASDSGGSSYNEQF
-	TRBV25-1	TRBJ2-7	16	ASSSSTRIWAFSYEQY
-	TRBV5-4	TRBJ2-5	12	ASSWGGFQETQY
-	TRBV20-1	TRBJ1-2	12	SARDHRTGNGYT
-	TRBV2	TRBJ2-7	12	ASSQTEQSYEQY
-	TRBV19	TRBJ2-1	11	ASKREIRDEQF
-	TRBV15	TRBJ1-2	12	AASGGGTDYGYT
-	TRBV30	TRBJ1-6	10	AWSKRGSPLH
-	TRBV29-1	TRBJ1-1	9	SVEGVVEAF